This TCR beta chain was recorded in a study of shared clonotypes between healthy human individuals. Regarding the study as a whole: Donor scarcity curtailed the genetic and exposure-history diversity represented herein.

The run depth of the assay was deep. Repertoires were generated with immunoSEQ multiplex PCR, while TCRdb's copy carries only in-frame clones and drops some. The top ten hold about 0.13% of the sample, which has millions of clones, roughly 96% seen once. As concerns this clone: Its cognate antigen is unknown.

CDR3 length: 16 residues. V lost 5 bases to trimming and J lost 6 bases; unmatched junction nucleotides: 12. The germline V gene has CDR1 KGHSH and CDR2 LQKENI. The chain combines TRBV18 with TRBJ2-5; 10 bases align to TRBD1. The TCR was taken from a man aged 18-30 years in good health. Source material: naive CD4+ T cells sorted from blood. The subset denotes: CD45RA+ positively selected. The DNA of the CDR3 is TGTGCCAGCTCAGTTTACCGGGACAGGGGTGTGAAGACCCAGTACTTC. Translated, it gives CASSVYRDRGVKTQYF.